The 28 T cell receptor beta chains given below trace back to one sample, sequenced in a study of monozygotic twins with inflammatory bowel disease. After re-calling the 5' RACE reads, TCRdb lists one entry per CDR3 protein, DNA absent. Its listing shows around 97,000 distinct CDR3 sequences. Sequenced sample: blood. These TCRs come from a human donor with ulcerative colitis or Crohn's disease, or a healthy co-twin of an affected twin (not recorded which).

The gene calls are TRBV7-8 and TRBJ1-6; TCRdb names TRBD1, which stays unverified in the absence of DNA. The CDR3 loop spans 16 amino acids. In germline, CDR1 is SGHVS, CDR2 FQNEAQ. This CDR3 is CASSSPWGTDNSPLHF.

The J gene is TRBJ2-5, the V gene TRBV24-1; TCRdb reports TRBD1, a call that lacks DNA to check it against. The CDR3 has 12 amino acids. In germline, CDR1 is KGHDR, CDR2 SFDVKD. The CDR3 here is CATSANRATQYF.

The CDR3 region is CASSLKQGQGYSTDTQYF. The chain uses TRBV11-2 and TRBJ2-3; TCRdb outputs TRBD1, but without DNA this stays unchecked. The V gene's germline CDR1 is SGHAT and CDR2 FQNNGV. This CDR3 region has 18 residues. The complete variable domain, with remaining parts taken from reference TRBV11-2 and TRBJ2-3, reads EAGVAQSPRYKIIEKRQSVAFWCNPISGHATLYWYQQILGQGPKLLIQFQNNGVVDDSQLPKDRFSAERLKGVDSTLKIQPAKLEDSAVYLCASSLKQGQGYSTDTQYFGPGTRLTVL.

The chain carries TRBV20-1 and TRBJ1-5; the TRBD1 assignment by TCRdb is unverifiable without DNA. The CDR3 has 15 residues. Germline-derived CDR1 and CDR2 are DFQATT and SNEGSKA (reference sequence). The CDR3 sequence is CSARRQGAYHQPQHF.

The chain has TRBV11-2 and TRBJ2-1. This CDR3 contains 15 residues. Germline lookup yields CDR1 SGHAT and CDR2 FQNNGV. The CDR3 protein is CASSLRPSSYNEQFF.

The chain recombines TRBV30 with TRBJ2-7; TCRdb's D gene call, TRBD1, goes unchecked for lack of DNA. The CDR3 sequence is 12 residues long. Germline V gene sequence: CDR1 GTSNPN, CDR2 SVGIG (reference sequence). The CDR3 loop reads CAWDERGVEQYF.

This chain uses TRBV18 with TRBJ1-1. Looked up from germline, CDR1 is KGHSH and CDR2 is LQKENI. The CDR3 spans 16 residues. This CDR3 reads CASSLLSETLNTEAFF.

CDR3 loop: CASSSTGNYGYTF. The chain uses TRBV5-1 and TRBJ1-2; TCRdb picks TRBD1, but there is no DNA to check that call. The CDR3 is made up of 13 amino acids. Looked up from germline, CDR1 is SGHRS and CDR2 is YFSETQ.

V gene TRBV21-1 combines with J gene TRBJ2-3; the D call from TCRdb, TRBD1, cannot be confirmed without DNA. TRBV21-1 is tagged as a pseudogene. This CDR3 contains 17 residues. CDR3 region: CARGLEWPAPGCDTQYF.

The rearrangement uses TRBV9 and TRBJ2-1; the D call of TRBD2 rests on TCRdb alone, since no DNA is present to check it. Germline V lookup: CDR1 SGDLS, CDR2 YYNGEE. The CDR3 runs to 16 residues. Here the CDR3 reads CASSPQAGGPYNEQFF.

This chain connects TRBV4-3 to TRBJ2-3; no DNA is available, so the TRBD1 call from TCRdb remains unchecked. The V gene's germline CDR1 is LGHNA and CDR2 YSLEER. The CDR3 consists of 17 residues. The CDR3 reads CASSQDIQGISTDTQYF.

The CDR3 reads CASSDRTDTQYF. J is TRBJ2-3 and V is TRBV28. Germline-derived CDR1 and CDR2 are MDHEN and SYDVKM. This CDR3 contains 12 residues.

CDR3 residues: CASSLAGLASSSYEQYF. The chain uses TRBV7-2 and TRBJ2-7; TCRdb calls TRBD2, which cannot be checked without DNA. This CDR3 is 17 amino acids long. Germline V CDR1 and CDR2: SGHTA, FQGNSA.

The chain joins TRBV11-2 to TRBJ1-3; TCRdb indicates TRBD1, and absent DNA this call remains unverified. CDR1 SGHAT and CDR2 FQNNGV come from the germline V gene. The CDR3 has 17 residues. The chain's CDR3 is CASSLGWGQGTGNTIYF.

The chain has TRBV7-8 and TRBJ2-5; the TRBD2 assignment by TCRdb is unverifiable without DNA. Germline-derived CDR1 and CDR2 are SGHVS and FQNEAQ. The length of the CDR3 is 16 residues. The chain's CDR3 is CASSHLSAGGQETQYF. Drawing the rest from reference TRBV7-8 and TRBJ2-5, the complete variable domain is GAGVSQSPRYKVAKRGQDVALRCDPISGHVSLFWYQQALGQGPEFLTYFQNEAQLDKSGLPSDRFFAERPEGSVSTLKIQRTQQEDSAVYLCASSHLSAGGQETQYFGPGTRLLVL.

The chain's CDR3 is CASSPDGLAGGHEQFF. The chain recombines TRBV18 with TRBJ2-1; TCRdb calls TRBD2, which cannot be checked without DNA. There are 16 residues in the CDR3. Looked up from germline, CDR1 is KGHSH and CDR2 is LQKENI.

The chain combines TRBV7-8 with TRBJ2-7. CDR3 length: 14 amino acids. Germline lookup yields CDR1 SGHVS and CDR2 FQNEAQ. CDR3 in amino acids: CASSLYQKSYEQYF.

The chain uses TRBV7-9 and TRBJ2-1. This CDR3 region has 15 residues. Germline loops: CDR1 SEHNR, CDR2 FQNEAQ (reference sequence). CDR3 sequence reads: CASSFKIKLYNEQFF.

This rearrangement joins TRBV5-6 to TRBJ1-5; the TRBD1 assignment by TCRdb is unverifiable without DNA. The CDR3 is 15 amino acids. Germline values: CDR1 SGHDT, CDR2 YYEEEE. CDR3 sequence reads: CASSPRSLGNQPQHF.

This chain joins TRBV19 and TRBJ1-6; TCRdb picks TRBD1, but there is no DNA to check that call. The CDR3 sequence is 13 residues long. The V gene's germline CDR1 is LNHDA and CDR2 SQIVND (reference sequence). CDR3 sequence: CASQGQKNSPLHF.

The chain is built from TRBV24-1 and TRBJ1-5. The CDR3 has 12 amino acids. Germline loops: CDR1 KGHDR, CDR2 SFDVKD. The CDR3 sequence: CATSELGQPQHF.

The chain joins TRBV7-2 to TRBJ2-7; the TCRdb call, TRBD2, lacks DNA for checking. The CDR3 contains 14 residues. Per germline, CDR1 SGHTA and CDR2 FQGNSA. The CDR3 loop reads CAGSLHAGTYEQYF.

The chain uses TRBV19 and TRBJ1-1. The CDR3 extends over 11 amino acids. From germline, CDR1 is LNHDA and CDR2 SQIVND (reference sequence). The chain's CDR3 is CASRQNTEAFF.

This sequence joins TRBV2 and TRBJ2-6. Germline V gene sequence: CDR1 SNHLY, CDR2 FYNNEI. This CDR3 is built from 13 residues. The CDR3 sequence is CASSAQTANVLTF.

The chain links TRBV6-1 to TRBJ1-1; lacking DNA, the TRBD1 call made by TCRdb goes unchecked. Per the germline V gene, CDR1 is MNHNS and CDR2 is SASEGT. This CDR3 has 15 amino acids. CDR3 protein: CASGGRGSGNTEAFF.

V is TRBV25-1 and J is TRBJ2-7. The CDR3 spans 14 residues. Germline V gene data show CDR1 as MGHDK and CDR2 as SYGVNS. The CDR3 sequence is CASSTWGDSYEQYF.

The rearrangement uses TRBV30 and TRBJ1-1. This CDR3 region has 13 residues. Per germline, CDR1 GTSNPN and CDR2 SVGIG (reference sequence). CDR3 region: CACRRLGGTEAFF.

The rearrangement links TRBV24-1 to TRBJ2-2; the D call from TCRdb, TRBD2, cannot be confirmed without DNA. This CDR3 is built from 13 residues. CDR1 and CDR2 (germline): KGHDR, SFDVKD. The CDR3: CATSVGGAGELFF.